This T cell receptor beta chain was recovered during a study of kidney transplant recipient with SARS-CoV-2 infection. This CDR3 has 16 residues. Trimming shortened V by 0 bases and J by 4 bases, and 15 bases separated the two germline ends. Germline V CDR1 and CDR2: LGHDT, YNNKEL (reference sequence). From the reads, TCRdb called clonotypes with MiXCR, one entry per CDR3 protein. This table has roughly 230,000 distinct CDR3 sequences, 29% appearing once. The chain recombines TRBV3-1 with TRBJ2-5; D possibly corresponds to TRBD1 (5 bases). The sequence came from a male patient in his thirties who had COVID-19 and was a kidney transplant recipient. Some T cells may arise from the graft donor. Sequenced material: a blood sample, taken at baseline and between days 110 and 120 from a kidney transplant recipient. CDR3 DNA: TGTGCCAGCAGCCAAGATGTCAGGACACGAGGAGAGACCCAGTACTTC. Translated: CASSQDVRTRGETQYF.